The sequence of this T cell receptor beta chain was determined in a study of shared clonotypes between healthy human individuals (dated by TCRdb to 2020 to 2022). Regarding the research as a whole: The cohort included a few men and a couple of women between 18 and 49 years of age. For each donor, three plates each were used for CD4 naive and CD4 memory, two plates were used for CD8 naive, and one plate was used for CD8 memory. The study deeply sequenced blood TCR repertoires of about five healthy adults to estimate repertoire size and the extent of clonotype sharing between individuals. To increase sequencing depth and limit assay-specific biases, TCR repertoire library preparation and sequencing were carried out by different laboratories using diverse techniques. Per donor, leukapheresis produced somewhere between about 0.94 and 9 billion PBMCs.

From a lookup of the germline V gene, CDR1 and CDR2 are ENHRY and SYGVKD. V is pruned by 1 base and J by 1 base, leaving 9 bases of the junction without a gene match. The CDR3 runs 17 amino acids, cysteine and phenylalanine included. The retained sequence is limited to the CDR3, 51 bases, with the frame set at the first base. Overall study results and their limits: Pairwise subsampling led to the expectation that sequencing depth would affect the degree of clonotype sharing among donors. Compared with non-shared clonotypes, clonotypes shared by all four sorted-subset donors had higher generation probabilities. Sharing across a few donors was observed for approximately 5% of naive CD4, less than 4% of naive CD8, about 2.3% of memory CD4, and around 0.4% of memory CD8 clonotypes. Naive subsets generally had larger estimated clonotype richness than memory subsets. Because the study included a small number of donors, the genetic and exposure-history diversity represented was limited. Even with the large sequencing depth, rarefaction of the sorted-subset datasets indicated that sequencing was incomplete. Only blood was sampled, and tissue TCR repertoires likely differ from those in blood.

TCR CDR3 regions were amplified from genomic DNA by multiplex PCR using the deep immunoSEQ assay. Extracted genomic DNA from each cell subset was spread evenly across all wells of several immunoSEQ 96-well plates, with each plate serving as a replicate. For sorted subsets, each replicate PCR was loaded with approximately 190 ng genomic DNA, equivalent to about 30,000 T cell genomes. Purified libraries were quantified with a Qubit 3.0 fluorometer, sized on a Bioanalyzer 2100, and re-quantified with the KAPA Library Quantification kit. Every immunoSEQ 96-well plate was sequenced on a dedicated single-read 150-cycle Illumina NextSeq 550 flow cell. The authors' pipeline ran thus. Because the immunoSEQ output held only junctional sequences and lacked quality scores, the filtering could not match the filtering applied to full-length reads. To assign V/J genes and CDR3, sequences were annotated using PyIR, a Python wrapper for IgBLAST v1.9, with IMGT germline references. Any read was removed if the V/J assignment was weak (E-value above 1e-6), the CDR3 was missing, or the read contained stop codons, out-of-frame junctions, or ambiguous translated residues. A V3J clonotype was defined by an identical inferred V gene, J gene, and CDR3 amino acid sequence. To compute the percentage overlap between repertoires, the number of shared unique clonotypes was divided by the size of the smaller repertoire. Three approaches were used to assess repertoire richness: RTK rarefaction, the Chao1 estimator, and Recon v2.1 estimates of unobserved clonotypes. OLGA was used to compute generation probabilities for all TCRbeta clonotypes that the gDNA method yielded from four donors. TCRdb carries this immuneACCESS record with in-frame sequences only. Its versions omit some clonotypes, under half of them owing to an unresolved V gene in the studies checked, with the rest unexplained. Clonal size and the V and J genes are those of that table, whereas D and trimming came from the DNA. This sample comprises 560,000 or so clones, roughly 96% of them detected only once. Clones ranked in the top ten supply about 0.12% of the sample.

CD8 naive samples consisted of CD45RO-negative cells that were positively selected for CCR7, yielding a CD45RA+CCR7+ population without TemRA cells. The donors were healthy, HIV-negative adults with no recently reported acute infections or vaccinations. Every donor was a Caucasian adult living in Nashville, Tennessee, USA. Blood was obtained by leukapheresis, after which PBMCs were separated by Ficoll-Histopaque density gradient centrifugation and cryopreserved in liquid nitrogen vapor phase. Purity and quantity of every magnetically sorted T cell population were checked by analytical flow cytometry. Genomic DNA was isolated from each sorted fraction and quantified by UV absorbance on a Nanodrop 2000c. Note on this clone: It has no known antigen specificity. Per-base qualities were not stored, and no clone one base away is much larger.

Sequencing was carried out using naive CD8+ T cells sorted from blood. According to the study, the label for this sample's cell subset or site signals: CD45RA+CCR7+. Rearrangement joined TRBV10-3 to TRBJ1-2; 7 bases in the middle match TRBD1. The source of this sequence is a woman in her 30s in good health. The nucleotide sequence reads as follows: TGTGCCATCAGTGAGTTTTGGAGACAGGGCGATAACTATGGCTACACCTTC. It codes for CAISEFWRQGDNYGYTF.